This entry lists 30 T cell receptor beta chains sequenced from one sample in a study of CD8+ T cells in alopecia areata. In each case, RNA was isolated and then reverse transcribed into cDNA as the sequencing template. Here immunoSEQ multiplex PCR was the method, and the copy in TCRdb shows in-frame clones only, minus some. In the table there are about 110,000 clones, approximately 59% of which are singletons. Sequences were obtained from CD8+ T cells sorted from blood. The source is a human donor in good health.

The chain uses TRBV29-1 and TRBJ1-1; D remains ambiguous. Germline assignment: CDR1 SQVTM and CDR2 ANQGSEA. Trimming took off 4 bases at V and 1 base at J, with 4 bases between the two ends. The CDR3 consists of 11 residues. As DNA, the CDR3 is TGCAGCGTTGGCGAGAACACTGAAGCTTTCTTT. Protein sequence: CSVGENTEAFF.

This rearrangement joins TRBV7-2 to TRBJ2-3, with 8 bases identical to TRBD2. Trimming cost V 7 bases and J 3 bases; bases outside gene matches: 18. Germline CDR1 and CDR2: SGHTA and FQGNSA. This CDR3 is 18 amino acids long. CDR3 residues: CASIYVAGRGVETDTQYF. For the CDR3, the DNA is TGTGCCAGCATTTACGTGGCCGGGCGGGGGGTAGAGACAGATACGCAGTATTTT.

The rearrangement uses TRBV6-5 and TRBJ2-1, with D perhaps matching TRBD2 (5 bases). The germline gives CDR1 MNHEY, CDR2 SVGAGI. The CDR3 extends over 13 amino acids. V lost 0 bases, J lost 9 bases, and 9 bases lay in between. This CDR3 is CASSYSAEAEQFF. The DNA of the CDR3 is TGTGCCAGCAGTTACTCAGCGGAGGCTGAGCAGTTCTTC.

In its sample, this clone was seen a few times. This chain links TRBV5-4 with TRBJ2-5, with unresolved D. The V gene's germline CDR1 is SGHNT and CDR2 YYREEE (reference sequence). The CDR3 is made up of 16 amino acids. The V end was cut by 2 bases, the J end by 0 bases, with 14 bases between. CDR3 in amino acids: CASSFRRQDNQETQYF. The CDR3 nucleotides are TGTGCCAGCAGCTTCCGTAGACAAGACAACCAAGAGACCCAGTACTTC.

CDR3 loop: CASSLGRGQYF. CDR3 sequence (DNA): TGTGCCAGCAGCTTGGGTAGGGGGCAGTACTTC. This sequence joins TRBV5-4 and TRBJ2-7; possibly TRBD1 for D (5 bases). The germline V gene encodes CDR1 SGHNT and CDR2 YYREEE (reference sequence). With 0 bases removed from V and 9 bases from J, the gap between germline ends came to 7 bases. The CDR3 contains 11 residues.

This chain links TRBV5-6 with TRBJ1-2; D unclear. From germline, CDR1 is SGHDT and CDR2 YYEEEE. The V end lost 2 bases, the J end lost 3 bases, and 11 bases lay between the germline ends. This CDR3 is 14 amino acids long. CDR3 in amino acids: CASSFRYIYYGYTF. Here the CDR3 DNA reads TGTGCCAGCAGCTTTCGGTACATATACTATGGCTACACCTTC.

Regarding this clone: This sample includes further DNA sequences coding for the same CDR3. The V gene is TRBV5-6, the J gene TRBJ1-4, with 7 bases matching TRBD1. There are 14 residues in the CDR3. V trimming: 0 bases; J trimming: 8 bases; junction bases outside the gene matches: 4. The germline V gene encodes CDR1 SGHDT and CDR2 YYEEEE. CDR3 amino acids: CASSLGTGGEKLFF. As DNA, the CDR3 is TGTGCCAGCAGCTTGGGGACAGGCGGGGAAAAACTGTTTTTT.

The gene calls are TRBV9 and TRBJ2-3; no firm D call. The length of the CDR3 is 16 residues. V lost 0 bases to trimming and J lost 6 bases, with 17 bases between them. The germline CDR1 and CDR2 sequences are SGDLS and YYNGEE. CDR3 DNA: TGTGCCAGCAGCGTAGAGGGTTTTGGCTACCGCGATACGCAGTATTTT. Amino acids: CASSVEGFGYRDTQYF.

The CDR3 nucleotides are TGTGCCAGCAGCTCGTTAGCGGGGGGGCCCACCACAGATACGCAGTATTTT. Translated, it gives CASSSLAGGPTTDTQYF. The chain uses TRBV13 and TRBJ2-3, with 11 bases identical to TRBD2. With V trimmed by 4 bases and J by 2 bases, 8 bases remained unmatched. This CDR3 has 17 amino acids. Germline lookup yields CDR1 PRHDT and CDR2 FYEKMQ (reference sequence). The full variable domain, rest sourced from reference TRBV13 and TRBJ2-3, is AAGVIQSPRHLIKEKRETATLKCYPIPRHDTVYWYQQGPGQDPQFLISFYEKMQSDKGSIPDRFSAQQFSDYHSELNMSSLELGDSALYFCASSSLAGGPTTDTQYFGPGTRLTVL.

This clone is judged large. The rearrangement joins TRBV11-2 to TRBJ2-3, with 7 bases fitting TRBD2. The CDR3 is 15 residues long. J gave up 0 bases and V 5 bases, and 5 bases lay outside the gene matches. The germline V gene has CDR1 SGHAT and CDR2 FQNNGV. The CDR3 here is CASSPERGSTDTQYF. The CDR3 DNA reads TGTGCCAGCAGCCCTGAGCGGGGTAGCACAGATACGCAGTATTTT.

V is TRBV13 and J is TRBJ1-6; D is unresolved. The CDR3 consists of 19 residues. In germline, CDR1 is PRHDT, CDR2 FYEKMQ (reference sequence). V was pared by 4 bases and J by 9 bases, with 28 bases between. In nucleotides, the CDR3 is TGTGCCAGCAGCTCCCGGACCGCCGTCAATGTTGGGTTAATTTCACCCCTCCACTTT. Translated: CASSSRTAVNVGLISPLHF.

V gene TRBV2 combines with J gene TRBJ2-7, with TRBD1 identical over 8 bases. The CDR3 contains 14 residues. V was clipped by 4 bases and J by 2 bases; unmatched bases: 4. CDR1 SNHLY and CDR2 FYNNEI come from the germline V gene. CDR3 sequence (DNA): TGTGCCAGCAGTGGCGGACAGGGCCCCTACGAGCAGTACTTC. This codes for CASSGGQGPYEQYF.

This clone has just one count. The chain has TRBV2 and TRBJ2-1, with 11 bases that match TRBD2. V was pared by 4 bases and J by 7 bases, with 3 bases of the junction left unmatched. Per the germline V gene, CDR1 is SNHLY and CDR2 is FYNNEI. There are 14 residues in the CDR3. The CDR3 DNA reads TGTGCCAGCAGTGTTCTAGCGGGGGGTAATGAGCAGTTCTTC. Its protein product is CASSVLAGGNEQFF. Complete variable domain (other parts from reference TRBV2 and TRBJ2-1): EPEVTQTPSHQVTQMGQEVILRCVPISNHLYFYWYRQILGQKVEFLVSFYNNEISEKSEIFDDQFSVERPDGSNFTLKIRSTKLEDSAMYFCASSVLAGGNEQFFGPGTRLTVL.

This clone was seen a few times. The genes are TRBV19 and TRBJ1-4; a possible D gene is TRBD1 (5 bases). Deletions cut 3 bases from V and 1 base from J, with 9 bases between. The CDR3 covers 15 residues. Germline V gives CDR1 LNHDA, CDR2 SQIVND (reference sequence). This CDR3 reads CASSIMGETNEKLFF. The CDR3 DNA reads TGTGCCAGTAGTATCATGGGGGAAACTAATGAAAAACTGTTTTTT.

The chain recombines TRBV29-1 with TRBJ2-7, with TRBD1 matching 8 bases. This CDR3 is built from 15 residues. V trimming: 4 bases; J trimming: 0 bases; junction bases outside the gene matches: 8. Germline V CDR1 and CDR2: SQVTM, ANQGSEA. The CDR3 loop is CSVGALQGVSYEQYF. CDR3 nucleotides: TGCAGCGTTGGGGCTCTACAGGGGGTCTCCTACGAGCAGTACTTC.

V is TRBV29-1 and J is TRBJ2-5; D is possibly TRBD1 (6 bases). Germline V gene sequence: CDR1 SQVTM, CDR2 ANQGSEA. CDR3 size: 15 residues. Trimming took off 4 bases at V and 2 bases at J, with 17 bases between the two ends. CDR3 in amino acids: CSVVYRQGIQETQYF. The CDR3 DNA follows: TGCAGCGTTGTTTATAGGCAGGGGATACAAGAGACCCAGTACTTC.

V gene TRBV5-6 combines with J gene TRBJ2-7, with 8 positions matching TRBD1. This CDR3 region has 15 residues. Looked up from germline, CDR1 is SGHDT and CDR2 is YYEEEE. With 4 bases clipped from V and 4 bases from J, the junction kept 10 bases outside the gene matches. The CDR3 is CASSPVGQGTYEQYF. In nucleotides, the CDR3 is TGTGCCAGCAGCCCGGTTGGACAGGGAACTTACGAGCAGTACTTC.

V and J are TRBV5-6 and TRBJ1-2; 11 bases agree with TRBD1. V lost 4 bases and J lost 7; bases outside the gene matches: 6. CDR1 and CDR2 (germline): SGHDT, YYEEEE. The CDR3 spans 14 residues. The CDR3 spells CASSPGQGVGGYTF. DNA for the CDR3: TGTGCCAGCAGCCCGGGACAGGGGGTCGGTGGCTACACCTTC.

This clone has more than one count but fewer than ten. The chain employs TRBV29-1 and TRBJ2-2, with TRBD1 identical over 9 bases. After removal of 5 bases from V and 4 bases from J, the junction contained 8 bases not matched to a gene. The CDR3 has 15 residues. CDR1 SQVTM and CDR2 ANQGSEA come from the germline V gene. In DNA form, the CDR3 reads TGCAGCGTTAAACAGGGGGCGGAGAGCACCGGGGAGCTGTTTTTT. Amino acid sequence: CSVKQGAESTGELFF.

This chain connects TRBV29-1 to TRBJ1-2; D remains ambiguous. The V end lost 4 bases, the J end lost 1 base, and 10 bases lay between the germline ends. Germline assignment: CDR1 SQVTM and CDR2 ANQGSEA. The CDR3 runs 13 residues. The CDR3 DNA is TGCAGCGTTGGTCCCACAGATAACTATGGCTACACCTTC. Translation gives CSVGPTDNYGYTF.

The chain uses TRBV4-1 and TRBJ2-3, with D unresolved. CDR1 MGHRA and CDR2 YSYEKL come from the germline V gene. Trimming left V 4 bases short and J 6 bases short, with 8 bases between. The CDR3 is 12 residues long. The CDR3 region is CASSRPRDTQYF. Here the CDR3 DNA reads TGCGCCAGCAGCCGCCCGAGGGATACGCAGTATTTT.

The rearrangement uses TRBV19 and TRBJ1-1; 9 nucleotides agree with TRBD1. The germline V gene encodes CDR1 LNHDA and CDR2 SQIVND (reference sequence). Losses at the gene ends were 11 bases for V and 5 bases for J; bases not matched to a gene: 9. This CDR3 has 13 residues. The chain's CDR3 is CAGDRDGWTEAFF. The CDR3 DNA reads TGTGCCGGGGACAGGGATGGATGGACTGAAGCTTTCTTT.

The count of this clone is one. This chain links TRBV13 with TRBJ1-1; 7 positions match TRBD1. The CDR3 totals 14 residues. CDR1 PRHDT and CDR2 FYEKMQ come from the germline V gene (reference sequence). The V segment lost 4 bases and the J segment 1 base; nucleotides outside the gene matches: 3. CDR3 nucleotide sequence: TGTGCCAGCAGCTCCCGGGACAGGAACACTGAAGCTTTCTTT. It is translated as CASSSRDRNTEAFF.

This chain links TRBV7-9 with TRBJ1-1, with D possibly TRBD1 on 6 matching bases. The CDR3 extends over 13 amino acids. V was cut by 3 bases and J by 2 bases, with 7 bases left in between. Germline-derived CDR1 and CDR2 are SEHNR and FQNEAQ (reference sequence). The CDR3 DNA follows: TGTGCCAGCAGCTTGGGACACAACACTGAAGCTTTCTTT. Its translation is CASSLGHNTEAFF.

The chain recombines TRBV2 with TRBJ2-7, with TRBD1 identical over 7 bases. The CDR3 is made up of 15 amino acids. After removal of 4 bases from V and 1 base from J, the junction contained 7 bases not matched to a gene. Germline V gene sequence: CDR1 SNHLY, CDR2 FYNNEI. The DNA for the CDR3 is TGTGCCAGCAGTGCGACAGGGTTTAGGTCCTACGAGCAGTACTTC. It encodes CASSATGFRSYEQYF.

This clone was picked up one time. The rearrangement links TRBV6-6 to TRBJ2-7; D is perhaps TRBD1 (5 bases). The germline V gene encodes CDR1 MNHNY and CDR2 SVGAGI (reference sequence). V shed 5 bases and J shed 3 bases, with 11 bases lying between them. The CDR3 spans 13 residues. The CDR3, as DNA: TGTGCCAGCAGTCCGAGACAGATCTACGAGCAGTACTTC. Residues: CASSPRQIYEQYF.

The chain combines TRBV2 with TRBJ1-2; D gene unclear. This CDR3 spans 13 amino acids. Germline CDR1 is SNHLY and CDR2 is FYNNEI. The V end was cut by 1 base, the J end by 5 bases, with 8 bases between. CDR3 bases: TGTGCCAGCAGTGAAGGGGAAGTGTATGGCTACACCTTC. Its protein product is CASSEGEVYGYTF.

This rearrangement joins TRBV13 to TRBJ2-7, with D possibly being TRBD1 (6 bases). The CDR3 is 12 residues long. Trimming took 5 bases from V and 7 from J, leaving 12 bases between them. Germline V gene lookup returns CDR1 PRHDT and CDR2 FYEKMQ (reference sequence). The CDR3, as DNA: TGTGCCAGCAGCCTACAGGGTTGGGAGCAGTACTTC. It specifies CASSLQGWEQYF.

The chain uses TRBV2 and TRBJ2-5, with 7 bases lining up with TRBD2. The CDR3 extends over 18 amino acids. The V gene's germline CDR1 is SNHLY and CDR2 FYNNEI. With V trimmed by 0 bases and J by 1 base, 11 bases remained unmatched. Here the CDR3 DNA reads TGTGCCAGCAGTGAAGCGCCCCCCAGGACTAGAGTCCAAGAGACCCAGTACTTC. This gives the protein CASSEAPPRTRVQETQYF. Filled out from reference TRBV2 and TRBJ2-5, the complete variable domain reads EPEVTQTPSHQVTQMGQEVILRCVPISNHLYFYWYRQILGQKVEFLVSFYNNEISEKSEIFDDQFSVERPDGSNFTLKIRSTKLEDSAMYFCASSEAPPRTRVQETQYFGPGTRLLVL.

The J gene is TRBJ2-1, the V gene TRBV28; 7 bases line up with TRBD2. CDR1 MDHEN and CDR2 SYDVKM come from the germline V gene. J was trimmed by 4 bases and V by 4 bases; bases with no gene match: 4. The CDR3 contains 14 residues. The CDR3 is CASSSGLEYNEQFF. CDR3 bases: TGTGCCAGCAGTTCTGGACTAGAATACAATGAGCAGTTCTTC.